These T cell receptor beta chains were read from a single sample in a study of blood T cell repertoires in COVID-19. Assay: immunoSEQ multiplex PCR; the TCRdb copy retains only in-frame clones and omits some. This sample has roughly 94,000 clones, with approximately 80% found just once. The source material was peripheral blood. These receptors came from a man in his sixties with acute or convalescent COVID-19. Both conserved end residues are part of each CDR3. The order of the fields is clone size, J gene, D gene, V gene, CDR3 length, CDR3 protein, CDR3 DNA. A D gene is named only where the DNA matches it firmly. A row's size may be missing; if present it is once, few, many or a size class.

abundance: -
j_gene: TRBJ2-6
d_gene: -
v_gene: TRBV27
len: 17
CDR3aa: CASSSPTWSSGANVLTF
CDR3nt: TGTGCCAGCAGTTCCCCAACCTGGAGCTCTGGGGCCAACGTCCTGACTTTC

abundance: -
j_gene: TRBJ1-2
d_gene: TRBD1
v_gene: TRBV25-1
len: 16
CDR3aa: CASSPPGTGGAYGYTF
CDR3nt: TGTGCCAGCAGTCCGCCAGGGACAGGGGGCGCCTATGGCTACACCTTC

abundance: -
j_gene: TRBJ1-6
d_gene: -
v_gene: TRBV3-1/TRBV3-2
len: 20
CDR3aa: CASSLSVGQRTSSYNSPLHF
CDR3nt: TGTGCCAGCAGCCTAAGCGTCGGACAACGGACGAGCTCCTATAATTCACCCCTCCACTTT

abundance: -
j_gene: TRBJ1-6
d_gene: -
v_gene: TRBV9
len: 15
CDR3aa: CASSAGHTYNSPLHF
CDR3nt: TGTGCCAGCAGCGCCGGACATACCTATAATTCACCCCTCCACTTT

abundance: -
j_gene: TRBJ2-3
d_gene: -
v_gene: TRBV7-2
len: 14
CDR3aa: CASSSGLSADTQYF
CDR3nt: TGTGCCAGCAGCTCAGGACTATCTGCTGATACGCAGTATTTT

abundance: -
j_gene: TRBJ1-1
d_gene: -
v_gene: TRBV25-1
len: 15
CDR3aa: CASSEWRSGRTEAFF
CDR3nt: TGTGCCAGCAGTGAATGGAGATCAGGGAGGACTGAAGCTTTCTTT

abundance: -
j_gene: TRBJ2-1
d_gene: TRBD2
v_gene: TRBV19
len: 14
CDR3aa: CASSKSGGTNEQFF
CDR3nt: TGTGCCAGTAGTAAGAGCGGGGGGACCAATGAGCAGTTCTTC

abundance: -
j_gene: TRBJ2-2
d_gene: -
v_gene: TRBV15
len: 18
CDR3aa: CATSREPAGVGNTGELFF
CDR3nt: TGTGCCACCAGCAGAGAACCAGCCGGGGTGGGGAACACCGGGGAGCTGTTTTTT

abundance: once
j_gene: TRBJ1-1
d_gene: -
v_gene: TRBV30
len: 11
CDR3aa: CAWKEGFVAFF
CDR3nt: TGTGCCTGGAAGGAGGGATTCGTCGCTTTCTTT

abundance: once
j_gene: TRBJ1-6
d_gene: TRBD1
v_gene: TRBV29-1
len: 17
CDR3aa: CSVERNRGRSYNSPLHF
CDR3nt: TGCAGCGTCGAACGTAACAGGGGTCGGTCCTATAATTCACCCCTCCACTTT

abundance: -
j_gene: TRBJ2-1
d_gene: -
v_gene: TRBV28
len: 11
CDR3aa: CASRAGAEQFF
CDR3nt: TGTGCCAGCAGGGCAGGGGCTGAGCAGTTCTTC

abundance: -
j_gene: TRBJ1-2
d_gene: -
v_gene: TRBV7-9
len: 14
CDR3aa: CASSLVGGNYGYTF
CDR3nt: TGTGCCAGCAGCTTAGTTGGCGGGAACTATGGCTACACCTTC

abundance: few
j_gene: TRBJ1-2
d_gene: -
v_gene: TRBV7-2
len: 15
CDR3aa: CASSAAGPTGYGYTF
CDR3nt: TGTGCCAGCAGCGCAGCAGGGCCAACTGGCTATGGCTACACCTTC

abundance: -
j_gene: TRBJ2-7
d_gene: -
v_gene: TRBV18
len: 14
CDR3aa: CASSPQEGPYEQYF
CDR3nt: TGTGCCAGCTCACCACAGGAGGGTCCCTACGAGCAGTACTTC

abundance: -
j_gene: TRBJ1-1
d_gene: -
v_gene: TRBV10-3
len: 15
CDR3aa: CAISGAGHRGTEAFF
CDR3nt: TGTGCCATCAGTGGGGCCGGACATAGGGGCACTGAAGCTTTCTTT

abundance: -
j_gene: TRBJ2-3
d_gene: -
v_gene: TRBV5-1
len: 15
CDR3aa: CASSPGRGGTDTQYF
CDR3nt: TGCGCCAGCAGCCCCGGGCGAGGAGGGACAGATACGCAGTATTTT

abundance: -
j_gene: TRBJ2-5
d_gene: -
v_gene: TRBV27
len: 11
CDR3aa: CASSPPRTQYF
CDR3nt: TGTGCCAGCAGTCCCCCTCGGACCCAGTACTTC

abundance: -
j_gene: TRBJ1-2
d_gene: TRBD1
v_gene: TRBV19
len: 14
CDR3aa: CASSMGQMLWGYTF
CDR3nt: TGTGCCAGTAGTATGGGACAGATGCTATGGGGCTACACCTTC

abundance: few
j_gene: TRBJ1-3
d_gene: -
v_gene: TRBV30
len: 14
CDR3aa: CAWSPRGYGNTIYF
CDR3nt: TGTGCCTGGAGTCCCAGGGGATACGGAAACACCATATATTTT

abundance: -
j_gene: TRBJ1-2
d_gene: -
v_gene: TRBV28
len: 13
CDR3aa: CASSLGTHYGYTF
CDR3nt: TGTGCCAGCAGTTTAGGGACACACTATGGCTACACCTTC

abundance: -
j_gene: TRBJ2-2
d_gene: TRBD1
v_gene: TRBV2
len: 14
CDR3aa: CATATDRGAGELFF
CDR3nt: TGTGCCACAGCAACCGACAGGGGAGCCGGGGAGCTGTTTTTT

abundance: -
j_gene: TRBJ2-1
d_gene: TRBD1
v_gene: TRBV27
len: 18
CDR3aa: CASSWILRGLSSYNEQFF
CDR3nt: TGTGCCAGCAGTTGGATCCTCAGGGGGCTTAGCTCCTACAATGAGCAGTTCTTC

abundance: -
j_gene: TRBJ1-4
d_gene: -
v_gene: TRBV7-9
len: 15
CDR3aa: CASSFGGAMDEKLFF
CDR3nt: TGTGCCAGCAGCTTCGGGGGAGCCATGGATGAAAAACTGTTTTTT

abundance: -
j_gene: TRBJ1-2
d_gene: TRBD1
v_gene: TRBV19
len: 14
CDR3aa: CASRLGTGVIGYTF
CDR3nt: TGTGCCAGTAGACTCGGTACAGGGGTCATTGGCTACACCTTC

abundance: once
j_gene: TRBJ2-3
d_gene: TRBD2
v_gene: TRBV9
len: 15
CDR3aa: CASSDSGGMADTQYF
CDR3nt: TGTGCCAGCAGCGATAGCGGGGGGATGGCAGATACGCAGTATTTT

abundance: -
j_gene: TRBJ2-1
d_gene: TRBD1
v_gene: TRBV5-1
len: 17
CDR3aa: CASSSPTRGKGLNEQFF
CDR3nt: TGCGCCAGCAGTTCCCCAACCAGGGGGAAGGGGTTGAATGAGCAGTTCTTC

abundance: -
j_gene: TRBJ1-4
d_gene: -
v_gene: TRBV7-9
len: 12
CDR3aa: CASSVFGEKLFF
CDR3nt: TGTGCCAGCAGCGTCTTCGGGGAAAAACTGTTTTTT

abundance: -
j_gene: TRBJ2-3
d_gene: -
v_gene: TRBV3-1/TRBV3-2
len: 17
CDR3aa: CASSQGFVSGYTDTQYF
CDR3nt: TGTGCCAGCAGCCAAGGCTTTGTTAGCGGATACACAGATACGCAGTATTTT

abundance: -
j_gene: TRBJ1-1
d_gene: -
v_gene: TRBV19
len: 16
CDR3aa: CASSILGDTPFTEAFF
CDR3nt: TGTGCCAGTAGTATACTGGGCGACACACCCTTCACTGAAGCTTTCTTT

abundance: -
j_gene: TRBJ1-5
d_gene: -
v_gene: TRBV7-2
len: 15
CDR3aa: CASSLGQASNQPQHF
CDR3nt: TGTGCCAGCAGCTTAGGCCAGGCCAGCAATCAGCCCCAGCATTTT

abundance: -
j_gene: TRBJ2-2
d_gene: -
v_gene: TRBV5-1
len: 15
CDR3aa: CASSSVDIYTGELFF
CDR3nt: TGCGCCAGCAGCTCGGTCGACATTTACACCGGGGAGCTGTTTTTT